These 18 T cell receptor beta chains were sequenced from one sample in a study of shared clonotypes between healthy human individuals. Generated by immunoSEQ multiplex PCR, the TCRdb table keeps only in-frame clones and is missing some. Of 2 million to 3 million clones listed, 93% are singletons. The sequencing sample was made of naive CD4+ T cells from PBMCs. Subset given: CD45RA+ positively selected. These receptors all come from a man aged 18 to 29 in good health. Some clones in this sample may be carry-over from other donors' samples.

The chain recombines TRBV9 with TRBJ1-1; D ambiguous. Germline lookup yields CDR1 SGDLS and CDR2 YYNGEE. V lost 0 bases and J lost 8, with 17 bases in between. This CDR3 has 15 amino acids. The DNA of the CDR3 is TGTGCCAGCAGCGTAGTAAGTCCCGGGGTGGCCGAAGCTTTCTTT. Its translation: CASSVVSPGVAEAFF. Full variable domain (remainder filled in from reference TRBV9 and TRBJ1-1): DSGVTQTPKHLITATGQRVTLRCSPRSGDLSVYWYQQSLDQGLQFLIQYYNGEERAKGNILERFSAQQFPDLHSELNLSSLELGDSALYFCASSVVSPGVAEAFFGQGTRLTVV.

The chain joins TRBV7-9 to TRBJ2-6; 8 positions agree with TRBD2. The length of the CDR3 is 18 residues. The germline V gene encodes CDR1 SEHNR and CDR2 FQNEAQ (reference sequence). V dropped 3 bases and J dropped 0; count of bases not matched to a gene: 7. Written as DNA, the CDR3 is TGTGCCAGCAGCTTTGTTTCCGGGACTAGCTCTGGGGCCAACGTCCTGACTTTC. This sequence encodes CASSFVSGTSSGANVLTF.

V usage is TRBV29-1 and J usage is TRBJ2-5, with D possibly TRBD2 on 6 matching bases. Germline CDR1 reads SQVTM; CDR2 reads ANQGSEA. The germline V and J ends were trimmed by 4 bases and 1 base, with 10 bases remaining between them. CDR3 length equals 13 residues. The CDR3 loop is CSVGGVLQETQYF. The DNA of the CDR3 is TGCAGCGTTGGGGGGGTACTCCAAGAGACCCAGTACTTC.

This chain connects TRBV2 to TRBJ2-1; no reliable D call. The CDR3 is 17 amino acids. V was cut by 4 bases and J by 3 bases, with 19 bases left in between. Per germline, CDR1 SNHLY and CDR2 FYNNEI. CDR3 sequence reads: CASSGAGYSRLYNEQFF. The CDR3 DNA reads TGTGCCAGCAGTGGAGCTGGGTACTCAAGACTCTACAATGAGCAGTTCTTC.

For this clone: The identical CDR3 is also encoded by other nucleotide sequences in the sample. The genes are TRBV6-1 and TRBJ1-5, with D perhaps matching TRBD1 (5 bases). CDR1 and CDR2 from the germline V gene are MNHNS and SASEGT. V lost 6 bases to trimming and J lost 4 bases, with 13 bases between them. This CDR3 region has 14 residues. CDR3 nucleotides: TGTGCCAGCAGGGTTAGGGGCTCGAATCAGCCCCAGCATTTT. This gives the protein CASRVRGSNQPQHF.

J is TRBJ1-2 and V is TRBV25-1, with D tentatively TRBD1 (6 bases). The CDR3 runs 13 residues. V dropped 3 bases and J dropped 7 bases, with 12 bases sitting between them. CDR1 is MGHDK and CDR2 is SYGVNS in the germline V gene. As DNA, the CDR3 is TGTGCCAGCAGTGATGTCAGGGGCCGTGGCTACACCTTC. This codes for CASSDVRGRGYTF.

The table lists this clone with a count of one. The junction departs from the called germline gene at one end, perhaps through a read error. V usage is TRBV4-2 and J usage is TRBJ1-1, with D perhaps TRBD1 (6 bases). Per the germline V gene, CDR1 is LGHNA and CDR2 is YNFKEQ. The CDR3 is 15 residues long. The CDR3 protein is CASSLVYRVKTEAFF. The CDR3, as DNA: TGTGCCAGCAGCTTGGTTTACAGGGTGAAAACTGAAGCTTTCTTT.

In its sample, this clone was seen once. CDR3: CASSFGGNTNTGELFF. The CDR3 DNA sequence: TGTGCCAGCAGCTTTGGTGGGAATACGAACACCGGGGAGCTGTTTTTT. The J gene is TRBJ2-2, the V gene TRBV7-3, with D uncertain. V lost 3 bases and J lost 0, with 11 bases in between. The CDR3 length is 16 residues. CDR1 and CDR2 from the germline V gene are SGHTA and FQGTGA.

This chain uses TRBV2 with TRBJ1-2; a possible D gene is TRBD1 (5 bases). The CDR3 runs 14 residues. Germline values: CDR1 SNHLY, CDR2 FYNNEI. V dropped 6 bases and J dropped 6 bases, with 17 bases sitting between them. CDR3 coding DNA: TGTGCCAGCAGCCTTATTGGAGGGGAGCATGGCTACACCTTC. Protein: CASSLIGGEHGYTF.

The rearrangement links TRBV28 to TRBJ2-2; D tentatively reads TRBD1 or TRBD2 (5 bases each). The germline CDR1 and CDR2 sequences are MDHEN and SYDVKM. This CDR3 has 16 amino acids. V lost 5 bases, J lost 6 bases, and 19 bases lay in between. CDR3 protein: CASSNSVGRGAGELFF. In DNA, the CDR3 is TGTGCCAGCAGTAATAGCGTGGGCCGGGGCGCCGGGGAGCTGTTTTTT. Full variable domain (remainder filled in from reference TRBV28 and TRBJ2-2): DVKVTQSSRYLVKRTGEKVFLECVQDMDHENMFWYRQDPGLGLRLIYFSYDVKMKEKGDIPEGYSVSREKKERFSLILESASTNQTSMYLCASSNSVGRGAGELFFGEGSRLTVL.

J is TRBJ2-2 and V is TRBV2, with 8 nucleotides matching TRBD1. Germline loops: CDR1 SNHLY, CDR2 FYNNEI. The length of the CDR3 is 15 residues. The V and J ends lost 8 bases and 3 bases, in that order; junction bases with no gene match: 8. CDR3 in DNA: TGTGCCAGCTCCCGGACAGGGAGAGACACCGGGGAGCTGTTTTTT. Translating gives CASSRTGRDTGELFF.

The CDR3 coding sequence is TGTGCCAGCAGCTTAGTGGGTGAGCTAACGGGGGAAGAGACCCAGTACTTC. Its translation: CASSLVGELTGEETQYF. The chain carries TRBV13 and TRBJ2-5; TRBD2 is a possible D gene (6 bases). Trimming pared 1 base from V and 3 bases from J, leaving 18 bases between. The CDR3 has 17 amino acids. CDR1 and CDR2 (germline): PRHDT, FYEKMQ (reference sequence).

The V call is TRBV7-9, the J call TRBJ2-7, with D unresolved. V was pared by 3 bases and J by 5 bases, with 8 bases between. CDR1 is SEHNR and CDR2 is FQNEAQ in the germline V gene (reference sequence). The CDR3 has 12 amino acids. For the CDR3, the DNA is TGTGCCAGCAGCTTGACCGAAAACGAGCAGTACTTC. Translated, it gives CASSLTENEQYF.

This CDR3 is CSADIADTQYF. The CDR3 DNA follows: TGCAGTGCGGACATAGCGGATACGCAGTATTTT. The V gene is TRBV20-1, the J gene TRBJ2-3, with D tentatively TRBD1 or TRBD2 (5 bases each). Trimming stripped 6 bases from V and 6 bases from J, with 10 bases between. CDR3 length: 11 residues. Germline loops: CDR1 DFQATT, CDR2 SNEGSKA (reference sequence).

The chain links TRBV28 to TRBJ1-2; a possible D gene is TRBD1 (6 bases). V was shortened by 4 bases and J by 5 bases, with 29 bases between the two germline ends. This CDR3 is 19 amino acids long. The germline gives CDR1 MDHEN, CDR2 SYDVKM. CDR3 nucleotide sequence: TGTGCCAGCAGTTCCCCCCCGGGGGGCAGGGAAACAGGGTCTTATGGCTACACCTTC. Residues: CASSSPPGGRETGSYGYTF.

The J gene is TRBJ2-3, the V gene TRBV7-9; D ambiguous. CDR3 length: 15 residues. Germline V gene sequence: CDR1 SEHNR, CDR2 FQNEAQ (reference sequence). V was shortened by 6 bases and J by 5 bases, with 18 bases between the two germline ends. Here the CDR3 DNA reads TGTGCCAGCAGACCTCTGGCGCGGAGTCAAGATACGCAGTATTTT. Translated: CASRPLARSQDTQYF.

The V and J genes are TRBV5-1 and TRBJ2-2; 8 bases align to TRBD2. Germline CDR1 and CDR2: SGHRS and YFSETQ. The length of the CDR3 is 15 residues. The J segment lost 3 bases and the V segment lost 4 bases, leaving 5 bases of the junction unmatched. CDR3 DNA sequence: TGCGCCAGCAGCCCGACTAGCGCGGACACCGGGGAGCTGTTTTTT. Protein: CASSPTSADTGELFF. Full variable domain (outside the CDR3, taken from reference TRBV5-1 and TRBJ2-2): KAGVTQTPRYLIKTRGQQVTLSCSPISGHRSVSWYQQTPGQGLQFLFEYFSETQRNKGNFPGRFSGRQFSNSRSEMNVSTLELGDSALYLCASSPTSADTGELFFGEGSRLTVL.

The V call is TRBV20-1, the J call TRBJ1-6, with D maybe TRBD1 (5 bases). This CDR3 has 8 residues. CDR1 and CDR2 (germline): DFQATT, SNEGSKA (reference sequence). Between the trimmed V and J ends, which lost 7 bases and 13 bases, there was a span of 5 bases. CDR3 nucleotides: TGCAGTGGGGGGCCCCTCCACTTT. It encodes CSGGPLHF.